The 20 T cell receptor beta chains given below trace back to one sample, sequenced in a study of cytomegalovirus exposure and HLA in healthy donors. Primers included in the PCR were 60 Vbeta and 13 Jbeta primers. Clones were sequenced by immunoSEQ multiplex PCR, and TCRdb holds only the in-frame ones, with some missing. Of some 140,000 clones in the sample, around 85% were seen once. The specimen sequenced was PBMCs. The receptors were gathered from a woman in her twenties or thirties in good health and CMV-seropositive.

The rearrangement links TRBV7-9 to TRBJ1-2; D might be TRBD1 (5 bases). CDR1 SEHNR and CDR2 FQNEAQ come from the germline V gene (reference sequence). V lost 4 bases to trimming and J lost 0 bases, with 15 bases between them. The CDR3 spans 16 residues. CDR3 nucleotide sequence: TGTGCCAGCAGCTCCGGGACTTCCGGGGCTAACTATGGCTACACCTTC. Protein product: CASSSGTSGANYGYTF.

CDR3 protein: CASSPDRGRGPEAFF. The CDR3 region has the DNA TGTGCCAGCTCCCCGGACAGGGGGCGGGGACCTGAAGCTTTCTTT. The chain joins TRBV18 to TRBJ1-1, with 11 bases that match TRBD1. V lost 6 bases to trimming and J lost 6 bases; unmatched junction nucleotides: 9. This CDR3 spans 15 amino acids. Germline lookup yields CDR1 KGHSH and CDR2 LQKENI.

The chain combines TRBV11-2 with TRBJ2-5, with TRBD2 matching over 10 bases. V shed 2 bases and J 5 bases; nucleotides not matched to a gene: 8. The CDR3 is 16 amino acids. Per germline, CDR1 SGHAT and CDR2 FQNNGV. CDR3 bases: TGTGCCAGCAGCTTAAACGTAGCGGGGGGCACGGAGACCCAGTACTTC. Translated, it gives CASSLNVAGGTETQYF.

The chain couples TRBV28 to TRBJ1-1; 9 positions match TRBD1. The CDR3 is made up of 15 amino acids. Per the germline V gene, CDR1 is MDHEN and CDR2 is SYDVKM. Losses at the gene ends were 5 bases for V and 4 bases for J; bases not matched to a gene: 8. CDR3 bases: TGTGCCAGCAGTCCGACGGGACAGGGAGGCACTGAAGCTTTCTTT. Its translation is CASSPTGQGGTEAFF. The entire variable domain, with the rest obtained from reference TRBV28 and TRBJ1-1, is as follows: DVKVTQSSRYLVKRTGEKVFLECVQDMDHENMFWYRQDPGLGLRLIYFSYDVKMKEKGDIPEGYSVSREKKERFSLILESASTNQTSMYLCASSPTGQGGTEAFFGQGTRLTVV.

The chain joins TRBV2 to TRBJ1-1; D call uncertain. Germline CDR1 reads SNHLY; CDR2 reads FYNNEI. Trimming removed 6 bases at V and 3 bases at J, with 14 bases between. CDR3 length: 14 amino acids. The DNA of the CDR3 is TGTGCCAGCAGGTCAGAGCGCGGCGACACTGAAGCTTTCTTT. This sequence encodes CASRSERGDTEAFF.

This clone has only a few counts. The rearrangement links TRBV5-1 to TRBJ2-2, with 9 bases aligning to TRBD1. Germline-derived CDR1 and CDR2 are SGHRS and YFSETQ. The CDR3 extends over 20 amino acids. The trim removed 3 bases at V and 3 bases at J, leaving 18 bases unmatched. CDR3 in amino acids: CASSSFRDRVIRGDTGELFF. The CDR3 DNA is TGCGCCAGCAGCTCTTTCCGGGACAGGGTAATACGTGGGGACACCGGGGAGCTGTTTTTT.

The chain is built from TRBV2 and TRBJ1-1; D unresolved. Germline V gives CDR1 SNHLY, CDR2 FYNNEI. The length of the CDR3 is 13 residues. Trimming left V 1 base short and J 1 base short, with 4 bases between. This chain's CDR3 is CASSEDWNTEAFF. The DNA for the CDR3 is TGTGCCAGCAGTGAAGACTGGAACACTGAAGCTTTCTTT. The whole variable domain, remainder taken from reference TRBV2 and TRBJ1-1, is EPEVTQTPSHQVTQMGQEVILRCVPISNHLYFYWYRQILGQKVEFLVSFYNNEISEKSEIFDDQFSVERPDGSNFTLKIRSTKLEDSAMYFCASSEDWNTEAFFGQGTRLTVV.

This clone was picked up a small number of times. The CDR3 DNA reads as TGCGCCAGCAGCCAAGCGGACAGGGAAGGACATAATTCACCCCTCCACTTT. Amino acids: CASSQADREGHNSPLHF. The V and J genes are TRBV4-1 and TRBJ1-6; TRBD1 matches at 8 bases. This CDR3 has 17 residues. Germline CDR1 reads MGHRA; CDR2 reads YSYEKL. Trimming cost V 1 base and J 5 bases; bases outside gene matches: 7.

The chain joins TRBV25-1 to TRBJ2-3; D remains ambiguous. Germline V gives CDR1 MGHDK, CDR2 SYGVNS. This CDR3 is built from 16 residues. Deletions cut 0 bases from V and 0 bases from J, with 10 bases between. CDR3 sequence: CASSEYSSPSTDTQYF. In DNA form, the CDR3 reads TGTGCCAGCAGTGAATATTCCAGTCCCAGCACAGATACGCAGTATTTT.

The V and J genes are TRBV2 and TRBJ2-5; possibly TRBD1 for D (6 bases). Germline-derived CDR1 and CDR2 are SNHLY and FYNNEI. CDR3 size: 14 residues. The ends were cut back, 2 bases at V and 3 bases at J, with 10 bases in the middle. CDR3 coding DNA: TGTGCCAGCAGTGAATGGACAGACGAAGAGACCCAGTACTTC. It is translated as CASSEWTDEETQYF. Based on the CDR3 plus reference TRBV2 and TRBJ2-5, the full variable domain is EPEVTQTPSHQVTQMGQEVILRCVPISNHLYFYWYRQILGQKVEFLVSFYNNEISEKSEIFDDQFSVERPDGSNFTLKIRSTKLEDSAMYFCASSEWTDEETQYFGPGTRLLVL.

The chain uses TRBV30 and TRBJ1-2, with D perhaps TRBD1 (5 bases). Trimming shortened V by 3 bases and J by 5 bases, and 10 bases separated the two germline ends. The CDR3 runs 12 residues. Germline loops: CDR1 GTSNPN, CDR2 SVGIG (reference sequence). The CDR3 DNA is TGTGCCTGGAGGCTTGGACAATATGGCTACACCTTC. It translates to CAWRLGQYGYTF.

V usage is TRBV5-4 and J usage is TRBJ2-7; unclear D gene. V lost 4 bases, J lost 3 bases, and 8 bases lay in between. Germline V gene data show CDR1 as SGHNT and CDR2 as YYREEE (reference sequence). This CDR3 has 12 residues. CDR3 loop: CASSLLDYEQYF. The CDR3, as DNA: TGTGCCAGCAGCCTCCTAGACTACGAGCAGTACTTC. The entire variable domain, with the rest obtained from reference TRBV5-4 and TRBJ2-7, is as follows: ETGVTQSPTHLIKTRGQQVTLRCSSQSGHNTVSWYQQALGQGPQFIFQYYREEENGRGNFPPRFSGLQFPNYSSELNVNALELDDSALYLCASSLLDYEQYFGPGTRLTVT.

Details on this clone: Additional DNA sequences in this sample encode the identical CDR3. The genes are TRBV18 and TRBJ2-7, with 8 bases aligning to TRBD1. The CDR3 length is 13 residues. The germline V gene has CDR1 KGHSH and CDR2 LQKENI. V was clipped by 4 bases and J by 3 bases; unmatched bases: 2. The CDR3 here is CASSLGQGYEQYF. DNA for the CDR3: TGTGCCAGCTCACTCGGACAGGGCTACGAGCAGTACTTC.

This clone came up once. The V call is TRBV30, the J call TRBJ2-7; 15 nucleotides align to TRBD2. This CDR3 has 14 residues. Germline assignment: CDR1 GTSNPN and CDR2 SVGIG (reference sequence). Trimming at V came to 7 bases and at J to 6 bases, leaving 7 bases not matched to a gene. The CDR3 bases are TGTGCCTACCAGCGGACTAGCGGGAGGGGCGAGCAGTACTTC. This sequence encodes CAYQRTSGRGEQYF.

This clone occurred once. The chain is built from TRBV10-1 and TRBJ1-1, with 7 bases matching TRBD1. V lost 5 bases to trimming and J lost 11 bases; unmatched junction nucleotides: 14. Germline V gene data show CDR1 as WNHNN and CDR2 as SYGVQD (reference sequence). CDR3 size: 14 residues. The CDR3: CASSNRQGKNEAFF. In DNA, the CDR3 is TGCGCCAGCAGTAACCGACAGGGTAAAAACGAGGCTTTCTTT.

Only a few counts were recorded for this clone. V and J are TRBV6-5 and TRBJ1-6; 9 nucleotides line up with TRBD1. This CDR3 is 15 amino acids long. Germline V gene sequence: CDR1 MNHEY, CDR2 SVGAGI. V shed 2 bases and J 7 bases; nucleotides not matched to a gene: 3. The CDR3, as DNA: TGTGCCAGCAGTTACGGGACAGGGTTAAATTCACCCCTCCACTTT. Amino acids: CASSYGTGLNSPLHF.

The count of this clone is one. CDR3 protein: CASSLALAKNIQYF. CDR3 DNA sequence: TGTGCCAGCAGCTTGGCCTTAGCCAAAAACATTCAGTACTTC. This chain links TRBV5-6 with TRBJ2-4; the D is unclear. The V gene's germline CDR1 is SGHDT and CDR2 YYEEEE. CDR3 size: 14 residues. Trimming took off 0 bases at V and 0 bases at J, with 4 bases between the two ends.

This chain connects TRBV7-2 to TRBJ2-7; the match to TRBD2 covers 10 bases. The trim removed 3 bases at V and 2 bases at J, leaving 4 bases unmatched. Germline V lookup: CDR1 SGHTA, CDR2 FQGNSA. There are 15 residues in the CDR3. The CDR3 bases are TGTGCCAGCAGCTTTAGCGGGAGGCTCCCCTACGAGCAGTACTTC. Translated, it gives CASSFSGRLPYEQYF.

The rearrangement joins TRBV28 to TRBJ2-5; D unclear. Germline values: CDR1 MDHEN, CDR2 SYDVKM. The CDR3 is 12 amino acids. V lost 3 bases and J 7 bases, leaving 9 bases between the germline ends. The CDR3 here is CASSFTLRTQYF. DNA for the CDR3: TGTGCCAGCAGTTTTACCCTACGGACCCAGTACTTC.

The chain employs TRBV6-1 and TRBJ1-4; TRBD1 might be the D (5 bases). The CDR3 covers 14 residues. V lost 8 bases and J lost 0, with 10 bases in between. Per the germline V gene, CDR1 is MNHNS and CDR2 is SASEGT. The CDR3 protein is CASGGVATNEKLFF. Written as DNA, the CDR3 is TGTGCCAGCGGGGGGGTCGCAACTAATGAAAAACTGTTTTTT.